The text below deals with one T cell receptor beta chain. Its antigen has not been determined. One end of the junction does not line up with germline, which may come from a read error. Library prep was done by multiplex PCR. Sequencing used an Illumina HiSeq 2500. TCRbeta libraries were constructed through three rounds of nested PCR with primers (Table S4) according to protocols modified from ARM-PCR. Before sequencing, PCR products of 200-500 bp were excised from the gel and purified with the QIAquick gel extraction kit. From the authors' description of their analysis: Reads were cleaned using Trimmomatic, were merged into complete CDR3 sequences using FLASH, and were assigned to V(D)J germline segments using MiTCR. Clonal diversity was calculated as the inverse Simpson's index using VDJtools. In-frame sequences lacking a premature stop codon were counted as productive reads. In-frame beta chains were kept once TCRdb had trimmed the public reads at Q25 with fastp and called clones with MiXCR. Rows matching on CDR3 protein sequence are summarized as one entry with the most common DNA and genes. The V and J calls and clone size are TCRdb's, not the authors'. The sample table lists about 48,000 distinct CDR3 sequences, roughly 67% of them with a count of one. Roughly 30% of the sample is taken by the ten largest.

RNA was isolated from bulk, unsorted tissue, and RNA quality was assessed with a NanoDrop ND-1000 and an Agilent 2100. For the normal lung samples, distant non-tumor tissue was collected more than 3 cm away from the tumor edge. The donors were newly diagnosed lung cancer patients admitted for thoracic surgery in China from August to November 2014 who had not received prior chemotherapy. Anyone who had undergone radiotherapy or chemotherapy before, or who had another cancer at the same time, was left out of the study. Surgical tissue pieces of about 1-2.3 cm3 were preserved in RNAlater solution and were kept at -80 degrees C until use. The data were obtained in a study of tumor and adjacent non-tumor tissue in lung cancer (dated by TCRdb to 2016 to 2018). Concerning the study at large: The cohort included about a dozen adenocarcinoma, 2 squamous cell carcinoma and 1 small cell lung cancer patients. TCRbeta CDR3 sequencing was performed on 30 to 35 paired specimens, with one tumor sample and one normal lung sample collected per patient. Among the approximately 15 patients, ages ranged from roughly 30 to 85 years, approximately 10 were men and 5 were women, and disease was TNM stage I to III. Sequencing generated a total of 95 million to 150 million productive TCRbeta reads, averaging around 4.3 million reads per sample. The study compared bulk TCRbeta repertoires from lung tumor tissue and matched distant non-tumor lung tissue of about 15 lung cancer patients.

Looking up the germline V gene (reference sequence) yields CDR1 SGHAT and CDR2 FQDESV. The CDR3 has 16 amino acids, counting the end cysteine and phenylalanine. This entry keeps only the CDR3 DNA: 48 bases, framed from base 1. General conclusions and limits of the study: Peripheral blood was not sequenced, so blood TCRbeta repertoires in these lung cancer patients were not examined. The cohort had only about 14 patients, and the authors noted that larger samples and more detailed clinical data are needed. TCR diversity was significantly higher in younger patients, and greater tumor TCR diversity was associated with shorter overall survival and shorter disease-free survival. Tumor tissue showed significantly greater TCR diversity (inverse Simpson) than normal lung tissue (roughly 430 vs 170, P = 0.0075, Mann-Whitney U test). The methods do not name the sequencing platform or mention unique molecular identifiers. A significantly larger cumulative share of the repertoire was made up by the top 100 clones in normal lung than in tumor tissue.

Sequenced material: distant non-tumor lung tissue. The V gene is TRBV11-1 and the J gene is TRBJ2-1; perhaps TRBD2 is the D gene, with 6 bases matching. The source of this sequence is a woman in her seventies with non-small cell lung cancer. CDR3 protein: CTSSLALASLYNELFF. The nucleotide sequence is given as TGTACCAGCAGCTTAGCCCTAGCGAGCCTGTACAATGAGCTGTTCTTC.